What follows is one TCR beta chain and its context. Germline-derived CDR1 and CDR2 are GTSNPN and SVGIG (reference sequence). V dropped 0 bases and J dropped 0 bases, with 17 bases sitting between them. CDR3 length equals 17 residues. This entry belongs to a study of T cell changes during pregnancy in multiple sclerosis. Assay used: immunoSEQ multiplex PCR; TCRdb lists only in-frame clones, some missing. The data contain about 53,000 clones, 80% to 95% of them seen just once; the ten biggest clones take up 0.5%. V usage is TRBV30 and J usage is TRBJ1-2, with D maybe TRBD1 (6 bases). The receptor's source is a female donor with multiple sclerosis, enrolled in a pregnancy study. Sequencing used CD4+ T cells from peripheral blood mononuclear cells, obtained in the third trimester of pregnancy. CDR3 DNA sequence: TGTGCCTGGAGTGTTCTCCCCTACAGGACAGCTAACTATGGCTACACCTTC. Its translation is CAWSVLPYRTANYGYTF.